A selection of T cell receptor beta chains follows, all from one sample in a study of technical replicates of blood from several donors. Some clones are missing from TCRdb's copy, which holds only in-frame ones; the method was immunoSEQ multiplex PCR. The repertoire holds about 80,000 clones, with approximately 94% as singletons. Sequencing was carried out using T cells isolated from PBMCs. The source is a human donor in good health. Both conserved end residues are part of each CDR3. Fields, in order: CDR3 protein, CDR3 DNA, D gene, J gene, clone size, V gene. The D gene is left open where the match is weak. Rows may omit the clone size; those that give it use once, few, many or a size class.

CDR3 protein: CASSFNFRFFF
CDR3 DNA: TGTGCCAGCAGTTTCAACTTCCGCTTCTTCTTC
D gene: -
J gene: TRBJ2-1
clone size: -
V gene: TRBV27

CDR3 protein: CASSLSYSGVETQYF
CDR3 DNA: TGTGCCAGCAGCTTATCTTACTCGGGGGTGGAGACCCAGTACTTC
D gene: -
J gene: TRBJ2-5
clone size: -
V gene: TRBV7-2

CDR3 protein: CASRIETGFTEAFF
CDR3 DNA: TGTGCCAGCAGAATCGAGACAGGGTTCACTGAAGCTTTCTTT
D gene: TRBD1
J gene: TRBJ1-1
clone size: -
V gene: TRBV5-5

CDR3 protein: CASSYSIVSGFYEQFF
CDR3 DNA: TGTGCCAGCAGTTACTCGATCGTTTCAGGGTTTTATGAGCAGTTCTTC
D gene: -
J gene: TRBJ2-1
clone size: -
V gene: TRBV6-5

CDR3 protein: CASSQSGSSYEQYF
CDR3 DNA: TGTGCCAGCAGCCAGAGCGGGAGCTCCTACGAGCAGTACTTC
D gene: TRBD2
J gene: TRBJ2-7
clone size: -
V gene: TRBV7-3

CDR3 protein: CASSRQGSGNTIYF
CDR3 DNA: TGTGCCAGCAGCCGACAGGGTTCTGGAAACACCATATATTTT
D gene: TRBD1
J gene: TRBJ1-3
clone size: -
V gene: TRBV6-6

CDR3 protein: CASSLSGHRYNTEAFF
CDR3 DNA: TGTGCCAGCAGTTTATCGGGCCACCGCTACAACACTGAAGCTTTCTTT
D gene: -
J gene: TRBJ1-1
clone size: -
V gene: TRBV27

CDR3 protein: CASSTVEAVSGNTIYF
CDR3 DNA: TGTGCCAGTAGTACTGTTGAGGCAGTCTCTGGAAACACCATATATTTT
D gene: -
J gene: TRBJ1-3
clone size: -
V gene: TRBV19

CDR3 protein: CASSESRASWQYF
CDR3 DNA: TGCGCCAGCAGTGAGTCGCGGGCGAGCTGGCAGTACTTC
D gene: -
J gene: TRBJ2-7
clone size: -
V gene: TRBV10-1

CDR3 protein: CASSPFGTANEKLFF
CDR3 DNA: TGTGCCAGCAGCCCCTTCGGGACTGCTAATGAAAAACTGTTTTTT
D gene: -
J gene: TRBJ1-4
clone size: -
V gene: TRBV7-9

CDR3 protein: CASRTGGLEQYF
CDR3 DNA: TGTGCCAGCAGGACAGGGGGGCTCGAGCAGTACTTC
D gene: TRBD1
J gene: TRBJ2-7
clone size: once
V gene: TRBV28

CDR3 protein: CASSTGPGNTEAFF
CDR3 DNA: TGTGCCAGTAGCACAGGACCTGGAAACACTGAAGCTTTCTTT
D gene: -
J gene: TRBJ1-1
clone size: -
V gene: TRBV19

CDR3 protein: CASSDRGKGGHNGYTF
CDR3 DNA: TGTGCCAGCAGTGACAGGGGGAAGGGTGGCCACAATGGCTACACCTTC
D gene: TRBD1
J gene: TRBJ1-2
clone size: -
V gene: TRBV25-1

CDR3 protein: CASSPGTEQYF
CDR3 DNA: TGTGCCAGCAGCCCCGGGACAGAGCAGTACTTC
D gene: -
J gene: TRBJ2-7
clone size: -
V gene: TRBV7-9

CDR3 protein: CASSNLIDYGYTF
CDR3 DNA: TGTGCCAGCAGTAACCTAATCGACTATGGCTACACCTTC
D gene: -
J gene: TRBJ1-2
clone size: -
V gene: TRBV6-5

CDR3 protein: CASSLLGHGYTF
CDR3 DNA: TGTGCCAGCAGCTTACTAGGTCATGGCTACACCTTC
D gene: -
J gene: TRBJ1-2
clone size: -
V gene: TRBV7-8

CDR3 protein: CASWSGYNEQFF
CDR3 DNA: TGTGCCAGCTGGAGTGGGTACAATGAGCAGTTCTTC
D gene: -
J gene: TRBJ2-1
clone size: -
V gene: TRBV9

CDR3 protein: CASSASPWGGSGHTQYF
CDR3 DNA: TGTGCCAGCAGTGCCAGCCCTTGGGGCGGGAGCGGTCATACGCAGTATTTT
D gene: TRBD2
J gene: TRBJ2-3
clone size: -
V gene: TRBV6-1

CDR3 protein: CASSLIQGSYNEQFF
CDR3 DNA: TGTGCCAGCAGCTTAATTCAGGGATCCTACAATGAGCAGTTCTTC
D gene: -
J gene: TRBJ2-1
clone size: -
V gene: TRBV7-3

CDR3 protein: CASSLGLAGGARDEQYF
CDR3 DNA: TGCGCCAGCAGCTTGGGGCTAGCGGGAGGGGCCAGGGACGAGCAGTACTTC
D gene: TRBD2
J gene: TRBJ2-7
clone size: -
V gene: TRBV5-1

CDR3 protein: CASSPRDRNFQTYEQYF
CDR3 DNA: TGTGCCAGCAGCCCCCGGGACAGGAACTTTCAAACCTACGAGCAGTACTTC
D gene: TRBD1
J gene: TRBJ2-7
clone size: -
V gene: TRBV5-4

CDR3 protein: CASSLGGPYEQYF
CDR3 DNA: TGCGCCAGCAGCTTGGGTGGGCCCTACGAGCAGTACTTC
D gene: -
J gene: TRBJ2-7
clone size: -
V gene: TRBV5-1

CDR3 protein: CASSLDAGAGEQFF
CDR3 DNA: TGCGCCAGCAGCTTGGATGCAGGGGCCGGTGAGCAGTTCTTC
D gene: -
J gene: TRBJ2-1
clone size: -
V gene: TRBV5-1

CDR3 protein: CASSFLRGTEAFF
CDR3 DNA: TGCGCCAGCAGCTTCCTACGGGGCACTGAAGCTTTCTTT
D gene: -
J gene: TRBJ1-1
clone size: -
V gene: TRBV5-1

CDR3 protein: CASSPGPGQRSYSNQPQHF
CDR3 DNA: TGTGCCAGTAGCCCGGGGCCGGGACAGAGAAGTTATAGCAATCAGCCCCAGCATTTT
D gene: TRBD1
J gene: TRBJ1-5
clone size: -
V gene: TRBV19

CDR3 protein: CASSLRFGTGGGNQPQHF
CDR3 DNA: TGTGCCAGCAGCTTAAGATTCGGGACAGGCGGAGGCAATCAGCCCCAGCATTTT
D gene: TRBD1
J gene: TRBJ1-5
clone size: -
V gene: TRBV7-8

CDR3 protein: CASSVASGADTQYF
CDR3 DNA: TGTGCCAGCAGCGTAGCTAGCGGGGCAGATACGCAGTATTTT
D gene: TRBD2
J gene: TRBJ2-3
clone size: -
V gene: TRBV9

CDR3 protein: CASSLTAYEQYF
CDR3 DNA: TGTGCCAGCAGCTTAACGGCCTACGAGCAGTACTTC
D gene: -
J gene: TRBJ2-7
clone size: -
V gene: TRBV7-2

CDR3 protein: CASSLGLGGSDEQYF
CDR3 DNA: TGTGCCAGCAGTTTGGGACTAGGAGGATCGGACGAGCAGTACTTC
D gene: TRBD2
J gene: TRBJ2-7
clone size: -
V gene: TRBV28

CDR3 protein: CASSHGGADEQFF
CDR3 DNA: TGTGCCAGCAGCCATGGGGGGGCGGATGAGCAGTTCTTC
D gene: -
J gene: TRBJ2-1
clone size: -
V gene: TRBV27

CDR3 protein: CASSPQVRGWDTQYF
CDR3 DNA: TGTGCCAGCAGTCCACAGGTGCGGGGGTGGGATACGCAGTATTTT
D gene: TRBD2
J gene: TRBJ2-3
clone size: once
V gene: TRBV2

CDR3 protein: CASSLGGQGYNQPQHF
CDR3 DNA: TGTGCCAGCAGCTTAGGGGGACAGGGCTACAATCAGCCCCAGCATTTT
D gene: TRBD1
J gene: TRBJ1-5
clone size: -
V gene: TRBV11-2

CDR3 protein: CASQSVAGGTGELFF
CDR3 DNA: TGTGCCAGCCAGTCAGTAGCGGGAGGGACCGGGGAGCTGTTTTTT
D gene: TRBD2
J gene: TRBJ2-2
clone size: -
V gene: TRBV2

CDR3 protein: CAIRTDRGEYEQYF
CDR3 DNA: TGTGCCATCAGGACGGACAGGGGAGAATACGAGCAGTACTTC
D gene: TRBD1
J gene: TRBJ2-7
clone size: once
V gene: TRBV10-3

CDR3 protein: CASGRGQTGGFDEQYF
CDR3 DNA: TGTGCCAGCGGGCGTGGGCAGACAGGGGGATTCGACGAGCAGTACTTC
D gene: TRBD1
J gene: TRBJ2-7
clone size: -
V gene: TRBV2

CDR3 protein: CASSFNPGTRAYNEQFF
CDR3 DNA: TGTGCCAGCAGTTTTAACCCCGGGACTAGGGCATACAATGAGCAGTTCTTC
D gene: TRBD2
J gene: TRBJ2-1
clone size: -
V gene: TRBV28

CDR3 protein: CASSGDSLYGYTF
CDR3 DNA: TGTGCCAGCAGCGGCGACAGCCTCTATGGCTACACCTTC
D gene: -
J gene: TRBJ1-2
clone size: -
V gene: TRBV5-4

CDR3 protein: CASSAGADTQYF
CDR3 DNA: TGTGCCAGCAGTGCCGGGGCAGATACGCAGTATTTT
D gene: -
J gene: TRBJ2-3
clone size: -
V gene: TRBV7-3

CDR3 protein: CASSLPDNEQFF
CDR3 DNA: TGCGCCAGCAGCTTGCCCGACAATGAGCAGTTCTTC
D gene: -
J gene: TRBJ2-1
clone size: once
V gene: TRBV5-1

CDR3 protein: CASSYSGGEITDTQYF
CDR3 DNA: TGTGCCAGCAGTTACTCCGGAGGGGAGATCACAGATACGCAGTATTTT
D gene: -
J gene: TRBJ2-3
clone size: -
V gene: TRBV6-5

CDR3 protein: CASSSGTGDPGELFF
CDR3 DNA: TGTGCCAGCAGCTCCGGGACAGGGGACCCCGGGGAGCTGTTTTTT
D gene: TRBD1
J gene: TRBJ2-2
clone size: -
V gene: TRBV11-3

CDR3 protein: CASERGTEAFF
CDR3 DNA: TGTGCCAGCGAAAGAGGAACTGAAGCTTTCTTT
D gene: -
J gene: TRBJ1-1
clone size: once
V gene: TRBV5-4

CDR3 protein: CASSLDPGTGKRDYGYTF
CDR3 DNA: TGCGCCAGCAGCTTGGATCCCGGGACAGGGAAGAGGGACTATGGCTACACCTTC
D gene: TRBD1
J gene: TRBJ1-2
clone size: -
V gene: TRBV5-1

CDR3 protein: CASSPAGQDYGYTF
CDR3 DNA: TGTGCCAGCAGTCCAGCGGGACAGGACTATGGCTACACCTTC
D gene: TRBD1
J gene: TRBJ1-2
clone size: -
V gene: TRBV28

CDR3 protein: CASSEETWTEAFF
CDR3 DNA: TGTGCCAGCAGTGAGGAGACGTGGACTGAAGCTTTCTTT
D gene: -
J gene: TRBJ1-1
clone size: -
V gene: TRBV6-1

CDR3 protein: CASSLPGEDTQYF
CDR3 DNA: TGTGCCAGCAGCTTACCAGGGGAAGATACGCAGTATTTT
D gene: -
J gene: TRBJ2-3
clone size: -
V gene: TRBV7-3

CDR3 protein: CASSLGDSNSGANVLTF
CDR3 DNA: TGTGCCAGCAGCTTGGGGGACAGTAACTCTGGGGCCAACGTCCTGACTTTC
D gene: TRBD1
J gene: TRBJ2-6
clone size: -
V gene: TRBV5-8

CDR3 protein: CASSYSRAGSYGYTF
CDR3 DNA: TGTGCCAGCAGTTACTCGAGGGCAGGATCCTATGGCTACACCTTC
D gene: -
J gene: TRBJ1-2
clone size: -
V gene: TRBV6-6

CDR3 protein: CASSGLGGGETQYF
CDR3 DNA: TGTGCCAGCAGCGGCCTAGGGGGCGGAGAGACCCAGTACTTC
D gene: TRBD1
J gene: TRBJ2-5
clone size: -
V gene: TRBV13

CDR3 protein: CASSFGTAPGNQPQHF
CDR3 DNA: TGTGCCAGCAGCTTCGGAACAGCCCCGGGGAATCAGCCCCAGCATTTT
D gene: -
J gene: TRBJ1-5
clone size: -
V gene: TRBV7-8

CDR3 protein: CASSDTRTGGGYTF
CDR3 DNA: TGTGCCAGCAGTGATACGAGGACAGGGGGAGGCTACACCTTC
D gene: TRBD1
J gene: TRBJ1-2
clone size: -
V gene: TRBV6-1

CDR3 protein: CASSSDREVPEQYF
CDR3 DNA: TGTGCCAGTAGCTCAGACAGGGAGGTTCCCGAGCAGTACTTC
D gene: -
J gene: TRBJ2-7
clone size: -
V gene: TRBV19

CDR3 protein: CAISVLSPQTVYEQYF
CDR3 DNA: TGTGCCATCAGTGTCCTCTCGCCCCAGACTGTGTACGAGCAGTACTTC
D gene: -
J gene: TRBJ2-7
clone size: once
V gene: TRBV10-3

CDR3 protein: CASSHRQGSTGELFF
CDR3 DNA: TGTGCCAGCAGCCACAGACAGGGTAGCACCGGGGAGCTGTTTTTT
D gene: TRBD1
J gene: TRBJ2-2
clone size: -
V gene: TRBV7-7

CDR3 protein: CSVVMGNWIYGMFF
CDR3 DNA: TGCAGCGTTGTAATGGGGAACTGGATCTACGGGATGTTTTTT
D gene: -
J gene: TRBJ1-4
clone size: -
V gene: TRBV29-1